This TCR beta chain came from a study of cytomegalovirus exposure and HLA in healthy donors. The CDR3 consists of 13 residues. Germline V gene sequence: CDR1 LGHNA, CDR2 YSLEER. Trimming stripped 4 bases from V and 5 bases from J, with 9 bases between. In the case of this clone: Its antigen is still unknown.

Whole-study findings and limits: Association of a missense DCLRE1C variant with TCR beta V- and J-gene trimming was reported in a later analysis.

PCR involved 60 Vbeta and 13 Jbeta primers. Assay: immunoSEQ multiplex PCR; the TCRdb copy retains only in-frame clones and omits some. Counted here are more than 100,000 clones, 55% to 75% occurring once; the ten biggest clones make up roughly 8.2%. The sequencing sample was made of PBMCs. The clonotype was recovered from a woman aged 40 to 50 in good health and CMV-seropositive. The chain is built from TRBV4-3 and TRBJ1-5; D is ambiguous. CDR3 sequence: CASSRQTDQPQHF. Written as DNA, the CDR3 is TGCGCCAGCAGCCGCCAAACAGATCAGCCCCAGCATTTT.